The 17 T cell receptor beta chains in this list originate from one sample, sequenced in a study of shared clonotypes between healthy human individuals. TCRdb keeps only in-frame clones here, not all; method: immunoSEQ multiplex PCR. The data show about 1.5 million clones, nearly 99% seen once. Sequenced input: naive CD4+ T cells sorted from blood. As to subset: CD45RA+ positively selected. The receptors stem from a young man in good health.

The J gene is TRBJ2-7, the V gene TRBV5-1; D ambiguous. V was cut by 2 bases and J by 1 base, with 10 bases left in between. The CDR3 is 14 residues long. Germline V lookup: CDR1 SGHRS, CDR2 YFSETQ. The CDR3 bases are TGCGCCAGCAGCTTTCACCAGGAGTCCTACGAGCAGTACTTC. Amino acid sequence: CASSFHQESYEQYF.

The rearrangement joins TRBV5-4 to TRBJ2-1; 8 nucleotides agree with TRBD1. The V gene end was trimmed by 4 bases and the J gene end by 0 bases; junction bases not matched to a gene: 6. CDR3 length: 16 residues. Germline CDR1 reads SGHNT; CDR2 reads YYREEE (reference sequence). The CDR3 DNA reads TGTGCCAGCAGCCCCTCCGGGACAGGCTCCTACAATGAGCAGTTCTTC. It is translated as CASSPSGTGSYNEQFF. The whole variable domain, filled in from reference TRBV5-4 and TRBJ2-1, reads ETGVTQSPTHLIKTRGQQVTLRCSSQSGHNTVSWYQQALGQGPQFIFQYYREEENGRGNFPPRFSGLQFPNYSSELNVNALELDDSALYLCASSPSGTGSYNEQFFGPGTRLTVL.

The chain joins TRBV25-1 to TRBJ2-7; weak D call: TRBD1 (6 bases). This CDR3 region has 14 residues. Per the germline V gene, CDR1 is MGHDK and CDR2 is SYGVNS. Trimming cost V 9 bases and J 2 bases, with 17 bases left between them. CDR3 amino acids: CASQVQGGPYEQYF. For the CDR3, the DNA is TGTGCCAGTCAGGTACAGGGCGGGCCCTACGAGCAGTACTTC.

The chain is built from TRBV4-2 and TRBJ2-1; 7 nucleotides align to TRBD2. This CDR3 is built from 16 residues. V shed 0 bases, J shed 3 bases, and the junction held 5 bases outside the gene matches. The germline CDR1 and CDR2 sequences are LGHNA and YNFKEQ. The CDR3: CASSQEGAGVYNEQFF. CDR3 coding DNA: TGTGCCAGCAGCCAAGAAGGGGCGGGAGTCTACAATGAGCAGTTCTTC.

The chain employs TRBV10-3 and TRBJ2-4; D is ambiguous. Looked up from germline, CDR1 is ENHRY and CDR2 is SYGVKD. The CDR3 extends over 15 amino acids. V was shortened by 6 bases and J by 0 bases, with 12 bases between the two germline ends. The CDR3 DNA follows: TGTGCCATCAGCGACACTGATCTAGCCAAAAACATTCAGTACTTC. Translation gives CAISDTDLAKNIQYF.

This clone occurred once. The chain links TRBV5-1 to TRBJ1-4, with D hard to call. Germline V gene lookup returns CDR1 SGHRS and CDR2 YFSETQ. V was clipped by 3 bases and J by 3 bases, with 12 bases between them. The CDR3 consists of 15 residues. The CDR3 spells CASSSSRPANEKLFF. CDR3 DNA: TGCGCCAGCAGCTCGTCGAGGCCGGCTAATGAAAAACTGTTTTTT.

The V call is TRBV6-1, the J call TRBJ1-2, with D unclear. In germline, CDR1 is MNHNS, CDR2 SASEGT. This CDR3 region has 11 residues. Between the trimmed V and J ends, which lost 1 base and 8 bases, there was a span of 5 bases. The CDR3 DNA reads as TGTGCCAGCAGTGAAGTCAGGGGCTACACCTTC. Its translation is CASSEVRGYTF.

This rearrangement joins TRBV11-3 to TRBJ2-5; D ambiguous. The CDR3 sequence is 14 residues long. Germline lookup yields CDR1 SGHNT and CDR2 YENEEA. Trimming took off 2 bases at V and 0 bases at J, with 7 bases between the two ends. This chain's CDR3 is CASSLRADQETQYF. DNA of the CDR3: TGTGCCAGCAGCTTAAGGGCGGACCAAGAGACCCAGTACTTC.

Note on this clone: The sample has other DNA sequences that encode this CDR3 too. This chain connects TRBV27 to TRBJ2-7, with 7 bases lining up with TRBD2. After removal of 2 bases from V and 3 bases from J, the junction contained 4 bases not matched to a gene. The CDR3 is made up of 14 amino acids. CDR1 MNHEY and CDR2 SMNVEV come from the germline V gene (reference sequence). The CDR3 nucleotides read TGTGCCAGCAGTTTAGCCGGGAGGTTCTACGAGCAGTACTTC. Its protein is CASSLAGRFYEQYF.

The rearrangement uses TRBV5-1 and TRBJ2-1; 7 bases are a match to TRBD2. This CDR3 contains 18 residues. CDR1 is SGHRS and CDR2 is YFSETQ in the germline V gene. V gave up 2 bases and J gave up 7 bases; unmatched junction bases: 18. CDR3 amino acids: CASSLFPGTTPTGNEQFF. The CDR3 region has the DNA TGCGCCAGCAGCTTATTCCCCGGGACTACTCCTACGGGGAATGAGCAGTTCTTC.

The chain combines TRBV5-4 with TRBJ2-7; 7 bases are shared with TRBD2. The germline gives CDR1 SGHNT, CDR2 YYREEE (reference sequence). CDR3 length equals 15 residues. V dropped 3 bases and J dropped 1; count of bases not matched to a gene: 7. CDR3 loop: CASSSKAGSSYEQYF. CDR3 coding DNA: TGTGCCAGCAGCTCAAAAGCGGGATCTTCCTACGAGCAGTACTTC.

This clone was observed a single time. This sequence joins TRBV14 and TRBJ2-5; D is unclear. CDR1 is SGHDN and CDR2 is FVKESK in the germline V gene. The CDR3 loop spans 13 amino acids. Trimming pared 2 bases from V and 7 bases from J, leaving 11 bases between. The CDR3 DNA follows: TGTGCCAGCAGCCAATCGCGGTCGACGACCCAGTACTTC. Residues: CASSQSRSTTQYF.

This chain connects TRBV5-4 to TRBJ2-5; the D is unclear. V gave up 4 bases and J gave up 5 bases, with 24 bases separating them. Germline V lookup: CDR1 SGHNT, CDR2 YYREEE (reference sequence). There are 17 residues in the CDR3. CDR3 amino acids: CASSPPGKAAAWETQYF. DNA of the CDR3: TGTGCCAGCAGCCCCCCGGGTAAGGCCGCAGCCTGGGAGACCCAGTACTTC. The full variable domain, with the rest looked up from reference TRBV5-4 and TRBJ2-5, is ETGVTQSPTHLIKTRGQQVTLRCSSQSGHNTVSWYQQALGQGPQFIFQYYREEENGRGNFPPRFSGLQFPNYSSELNVNALELDDSALYLCASSPPGKAAAWETQYFGPGTRLLVL.

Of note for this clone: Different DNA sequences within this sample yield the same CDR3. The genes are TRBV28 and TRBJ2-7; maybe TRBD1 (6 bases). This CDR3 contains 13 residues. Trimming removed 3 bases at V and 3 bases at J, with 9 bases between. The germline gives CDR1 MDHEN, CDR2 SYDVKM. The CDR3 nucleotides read TGTGCCAGCAGTTTGGACAGAAACTACGAGCAGTACTTC. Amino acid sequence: CASSLDRNYEQYF. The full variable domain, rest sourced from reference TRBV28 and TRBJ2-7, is DVKVTQSSRYLVKRTGEKVFLECVQDMDHENMFWYRQDPGLGLRLIYFSYDVKMKEKGDIPEGYSVSREKKERFSLILESASTNQTSMYLCASSLDRNYEQYFGPGTRLTVT.

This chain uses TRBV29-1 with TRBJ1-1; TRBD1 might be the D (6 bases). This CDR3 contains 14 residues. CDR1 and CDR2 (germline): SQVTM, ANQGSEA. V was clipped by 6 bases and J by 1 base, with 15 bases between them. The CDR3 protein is CSVLLQGGNTEAFF. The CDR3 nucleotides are TGCAGCGTCCTTTTACAGGGAGGGAACACTGAAGCTTTCTTT. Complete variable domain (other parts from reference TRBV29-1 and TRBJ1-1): SAVISQKPSRDICQRGTSLTIQCQVDSQVTMMFWYRQQPGQSLTLIATANQGSEATYESGFVIDKFPISRPNLTFSTLTVSNMSPEDSSIYLCSVLLQGGNTEAFFGQGTRLTVV.

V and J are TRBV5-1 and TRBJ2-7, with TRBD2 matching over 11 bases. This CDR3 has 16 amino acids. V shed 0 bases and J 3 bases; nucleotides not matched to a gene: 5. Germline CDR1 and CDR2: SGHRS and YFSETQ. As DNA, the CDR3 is TGCGCCAGCAGCTTGGAACCGGGACTAGCGGACTACGAGCAGTACTTC. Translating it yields CASSLEPGLADYEQYF.

The CDR3 DNA is TGTGCCAGCAGTCAAAACAGGGATAGCTACGAGCAGTACTTC. Translated, it gives CASSQNRDSYEQYF. The chain combines TRBV28 with TRBJ2-7; maybe TRBD1 (6 bases). The CDR3 length is 14 residues. CDR1 is MDHEN and CDR2 is SYDVKM in the germline V gene. Trimming took 5 bases from V and 3 from J, leaving 14 bases between them.